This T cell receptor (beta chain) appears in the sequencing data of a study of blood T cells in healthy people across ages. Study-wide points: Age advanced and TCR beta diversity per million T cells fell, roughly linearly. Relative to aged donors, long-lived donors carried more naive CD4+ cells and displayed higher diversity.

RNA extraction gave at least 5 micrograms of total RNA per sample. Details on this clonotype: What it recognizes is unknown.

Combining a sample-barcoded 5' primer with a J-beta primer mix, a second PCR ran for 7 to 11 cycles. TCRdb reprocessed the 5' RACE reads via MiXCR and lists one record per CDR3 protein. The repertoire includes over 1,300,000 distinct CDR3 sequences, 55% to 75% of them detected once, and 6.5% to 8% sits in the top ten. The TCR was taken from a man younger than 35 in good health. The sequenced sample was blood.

DNA of the CDR3: TGCAGCGTTGAAGATCTTCAGGGTGGGAGCGCCAACGTCCTGACTTTC. Translating gives CSVEDLQGGSANVLTF. This rearrangement joins TRBV29-1 to TRBJ2-6, with D perhaps TRBD1 or TRBD2 (5 bases each). Germline V gene data show CDR1 as SQVTM and CDR2 as ANQGSEA. The CDR3 runs to 16 residues. V lost 0 bases and J lost 7, with 16 bases in between.